Shown below are 17 T cell receptor beta chains from a single sample sequenced in a study of blood T cell repertoires in COVID-19. This table comes from immunoSEQ multiplex PCR, and its TCRdb copy is limited to in-frame clones, with some not included. The profile shows roughly 260,000 clones, around nine tenths of them singletons. Sequenced sample: PBMCs or T cells enriched from blood (not recorded which). All receptors derive from a woman aged 18-35 years who had recovered from COVID-19.

CDR3 nucleotide sequence: TGTGCCAGTAGTACCCGCGGCGGGTCTGAAGCTTTCTTT. Protein: CASSTRGGSEAFF. The chain recombines TRBV19 with TRBJ1-1, with unresolved D. The CDR3 covers 13 residues. CDR1 LNHDA and CDR2 SQIVND come from the germline V gene (reference sequence). The V gene lost 4 bases and the J gene lost 6 bases, with 12 bases spanning the gap.

The chain recombines TRBV5-1 with TRBJ2-3, with 8 bases lining up with TRBD1. J lost 6 bases, V lost 4 bases, and 7 bases had no gene match. CDR1 is SGHRS and CDR2 is YFSETQ in the germline V gene. The length of the CDR3 is 14 residues. This CDR3 reads CASSAGQGVDTQYF. CDR3 DNA: TGCGCCAGCAGCGCAGGACAGGGTGTGGATACGCAGTATTTT. Using reference TRBV5-1 and TRBJ2-3 for the parts outside the CDR3, the full variable domain is KAGVTQTPRYLIKTRGQQVTLSCSPISGHRSVSWYQQTPGQGLQFLFEYFSETQRNKGNFPGRFSGRQFSNSRSEMNVSTLELGDSALYLCASSAGQGVDTQYFGPGTRLTVL.

This clone occurred once. The rearrangement links TRBV6-1 to TRBJ1-2; 8 nucleotides line up with TRBD1. This CDR3 comprises 17 residues. Germline V CDR1 and CDR2: MNHNS, SASEGT. Trimming at V came to 3 bases and at J to 6 bases, leaving 15 bases not matched to a gene. CDR3 coding DNA: TGTGCCAGCAGTGACGGACAGGGCAGTACGTTTTTCGATGGCTACACCTTC. Translated, it gives CASSDGQGSTFFDGYTF.

This chain joins TRBV30 and TRBJ2-6; the match to TRBD1 covers 10 bases. Germline V lookup: CDR1 GTSNPN, CDR2 SVGIG (reference sequence). Germline trimming cut 5 bases from V and 0 bases from J; bases unmatched to any gene: 7. This CDR3 has 17 amino acids. The DNA of the CDR3 is TGTGCCTGGGTATCGGGACAGGGGCTCTCTGGGGCCAACGTCCTGACTTTC. Translating it yields CAWVSGQGLSGANVLTF.

The V call is TRBV9, the J call TRBJ2-5, with a possible D match to TRBD1 (6 bases). The germline V and J ends were trimmed by 0 bases and 5 bases, with 8 bases remaining between them. This CDR3 comprises 13 residues. In germline, CDR1 is SGDLS, CDR2 YYNGEE. DNA of the CDR3: TGTGCCAGCAGCGTAGGCAGGGGTGAGACCCAGTACTTC. Encoded protein: CASSVGRGETQYF.

The V call is TRBV29-1, the J call TRBJ1-2; possibly TRBD1 for D (6 bases). Germline CDR1 reads SQVTM; CDR2 reads ANQGSEA. Trimming left V 6 bases short and J 2 bases short, with 16 bases between. This CDR3 is 14 amino acids long. CDR3 amino acids: CSVATGYRNYGYTF. CDR3 bases: TGCAGCGTAGCCACAGGGTATCGGAACTATGGCTACACCTTC.

The CDR3: CASSSLRQGARTEAFF. Here the CDR3 DNA reads TGTGCCAGCAGCTCGCTGCGGCAGGGGGCGCGGACTGAAGCTTTCTTT. The chain recombines TRBV11-2 with TRBJ1-1, with 8 bases that match TRBD1. This CDR3 is built from 16 residues. From germline, CDR1 is SGHAT and CDR2 FQNNGV. Trimming at V came to 4 bases and at J to 5 bases, leaving 12 bases not matched to a gene.

This clone was recorded once. V gene TRBV4-1 combines with J gene TRBJ1-1; TRBD1 matches 9 bases. Germline CDR1 is MGHRA and CDR2 is YSYEKL. Germline trimming cut 2 bases from V and 6 bases from J; bases unmatched to any gene: 10. The CDR3 consists of 16 residues. CDR3 sequence (DNA): TGCGCCAGCAGCCAACGCCGGGACAGGGTGGGGTCTGAAGCTTTCTTT. This codes for CASSQRRDRVGSEAFF.

This chain joins TRBV6-6 and TRBJ2-2; TRBD1 matches 10 bases. The CDR3 covers 16 residues. Germline V gives CDR1 MNHNY, CDR2 SVGAGI (reference sequence). V dropped 5 bases and J dropped 4; count of bases not matched to a gene: 7. CDR3 nucleotides: TGTGCCAGCAGTCGACAGGGGGCGAGGGCCACCGGGGAGCTGTTTTTT. Translated, it gives CASSRQGARATGELFF.

This chain connects TRBV18 to TRBJ2-1, with D hard to call. Germline V lookup: CDR1 KGHSH, CDR2 LQKENI. The V and J ends lost 1 base and 1 base respectively, with 8 bases between them. The CDR3 is 15 amino acids. The CDR3 loop is CASSPQRMSYNEQFF. For the CDR3, the DNA is TGTGCCAGCTCACCACAGCGTATGTCCTACAATGAGCAGTTCTTC.

This chain uses TRBV5-5 with TRBJ1-5, with 7 positions matching TRBD1. CDR3 length equals 15 residues. Trimming took 0 bases from V and 4 from J; bases not matched to a gene: 4. The V gene's germline CDR1 is SGHKS and CDR2 YYEKEE (reference sequence). The CDR3 region is CASSLGQGGNQPQHF. CDR3 nucleotides: TGTGCCAGCAGCTTGGGACAGGGTGGAAATCAGCCCCAGCATTTT.

The V gene is TRBV3-1 (or the pseudogene TRBV3-2), the J gene TRBJ2-1; perhaps TRBD2 as D (5 bases). The CDR3 totals 15 residues. Germline CDR1 and CDR2: LGHDT and YNNKEL (reference sequence). The V gene lost 6 bases and the J gene lost 0 bases, with 12 bases spanning the gap. DNA of the CDR3: TGTGCCAGCAGTGACTACTCAAGCTCCTACAATGAGCAGTTCTTC. This encodes CASSDYSSSYNEQFF.

V is TRBV27 and J is TRBJ2-5; D unclear. The germline V gene encodes CDR1 MNHEY and CDR2 SMNVEV (reference sequence). This CDR3 is built from 14 residues. V shed 8 bases and J shed 2 bases, with 15 bases lying between them. The CDR3 DNA reads TGTGCCAGCCGACTCTCCCCGTTACAAGAGACCCAGTACTTC. Protein: CASRLSPLQETQYF.

The chain has TRBV29-1 and TRBJ1-1; 7 nucleotides align to TRBD1. The junction had 6 bases not matched to a gene; V was cut back by 3 bases and J by 11 bases. The CDR3 has 11 residues. Germline V gives CDR1 SQVTM, CDR2 ANQGSEA. The CDR3 DNA reads as TGCAGCGTTGAGACCGGGACAGTGGCTTTCTTT. This sequence encodes CSVETGTVAFF.

The chain joins TRBV6-2 or TRBV6-3 to TRBJ1-3; 9 positions agree with TRBD1. With V trimmed by 6 bases and J by 0 bases, 9 bases remained unmatched. This CDR3 has 17 amino acids. CDR1 is MNHEY and CDR2 is SVGEGT in the germline V gene. The CDR3 bases are TGTGCCAGCAGCGCCGGGACAGGGTTGAGCTCTGGAAACACCATATATTTT. Translated, it gives CASSAGTGLSSGNTIYF.

The J gene is TRBJ2-1, the V gene TRBV28; 13 bases are shared with TRBD2. Germline V gene sequence: CDR1 MDHEN, CDR2 SYDVKM. The CDR3 covers 16 residues. Trimming at V came to 2 bases and at J to 9 bases, leaving 7 bases not matched to a gene. CDR3 sequence: CASSLGGLAGWGEQFF. CDR3 nucleotides: TGTGCCAGCAGTTTAGGGGGACTAGCGGGGTGGGGTGAGCAGTTCTTC.

This clone was counted between two and nine times. The V and J genes are TRBV9 and TRBJ2-7; possible D gene TRBD2, 6 bases. There are 18 residues in the CDR3. In germline, CDR1 is SGDLS, CDR2 YYNGEE. V lost 0 bases and J lost 3, with 22 bases in between. As DNA, the CDR3 is TGTGCCAGCAGCGTAGGCTATGGCCGACCCGGGACTGACTACGAGCAGTACTTC. This translates into CASSVGYGRPGTDYEQYF.